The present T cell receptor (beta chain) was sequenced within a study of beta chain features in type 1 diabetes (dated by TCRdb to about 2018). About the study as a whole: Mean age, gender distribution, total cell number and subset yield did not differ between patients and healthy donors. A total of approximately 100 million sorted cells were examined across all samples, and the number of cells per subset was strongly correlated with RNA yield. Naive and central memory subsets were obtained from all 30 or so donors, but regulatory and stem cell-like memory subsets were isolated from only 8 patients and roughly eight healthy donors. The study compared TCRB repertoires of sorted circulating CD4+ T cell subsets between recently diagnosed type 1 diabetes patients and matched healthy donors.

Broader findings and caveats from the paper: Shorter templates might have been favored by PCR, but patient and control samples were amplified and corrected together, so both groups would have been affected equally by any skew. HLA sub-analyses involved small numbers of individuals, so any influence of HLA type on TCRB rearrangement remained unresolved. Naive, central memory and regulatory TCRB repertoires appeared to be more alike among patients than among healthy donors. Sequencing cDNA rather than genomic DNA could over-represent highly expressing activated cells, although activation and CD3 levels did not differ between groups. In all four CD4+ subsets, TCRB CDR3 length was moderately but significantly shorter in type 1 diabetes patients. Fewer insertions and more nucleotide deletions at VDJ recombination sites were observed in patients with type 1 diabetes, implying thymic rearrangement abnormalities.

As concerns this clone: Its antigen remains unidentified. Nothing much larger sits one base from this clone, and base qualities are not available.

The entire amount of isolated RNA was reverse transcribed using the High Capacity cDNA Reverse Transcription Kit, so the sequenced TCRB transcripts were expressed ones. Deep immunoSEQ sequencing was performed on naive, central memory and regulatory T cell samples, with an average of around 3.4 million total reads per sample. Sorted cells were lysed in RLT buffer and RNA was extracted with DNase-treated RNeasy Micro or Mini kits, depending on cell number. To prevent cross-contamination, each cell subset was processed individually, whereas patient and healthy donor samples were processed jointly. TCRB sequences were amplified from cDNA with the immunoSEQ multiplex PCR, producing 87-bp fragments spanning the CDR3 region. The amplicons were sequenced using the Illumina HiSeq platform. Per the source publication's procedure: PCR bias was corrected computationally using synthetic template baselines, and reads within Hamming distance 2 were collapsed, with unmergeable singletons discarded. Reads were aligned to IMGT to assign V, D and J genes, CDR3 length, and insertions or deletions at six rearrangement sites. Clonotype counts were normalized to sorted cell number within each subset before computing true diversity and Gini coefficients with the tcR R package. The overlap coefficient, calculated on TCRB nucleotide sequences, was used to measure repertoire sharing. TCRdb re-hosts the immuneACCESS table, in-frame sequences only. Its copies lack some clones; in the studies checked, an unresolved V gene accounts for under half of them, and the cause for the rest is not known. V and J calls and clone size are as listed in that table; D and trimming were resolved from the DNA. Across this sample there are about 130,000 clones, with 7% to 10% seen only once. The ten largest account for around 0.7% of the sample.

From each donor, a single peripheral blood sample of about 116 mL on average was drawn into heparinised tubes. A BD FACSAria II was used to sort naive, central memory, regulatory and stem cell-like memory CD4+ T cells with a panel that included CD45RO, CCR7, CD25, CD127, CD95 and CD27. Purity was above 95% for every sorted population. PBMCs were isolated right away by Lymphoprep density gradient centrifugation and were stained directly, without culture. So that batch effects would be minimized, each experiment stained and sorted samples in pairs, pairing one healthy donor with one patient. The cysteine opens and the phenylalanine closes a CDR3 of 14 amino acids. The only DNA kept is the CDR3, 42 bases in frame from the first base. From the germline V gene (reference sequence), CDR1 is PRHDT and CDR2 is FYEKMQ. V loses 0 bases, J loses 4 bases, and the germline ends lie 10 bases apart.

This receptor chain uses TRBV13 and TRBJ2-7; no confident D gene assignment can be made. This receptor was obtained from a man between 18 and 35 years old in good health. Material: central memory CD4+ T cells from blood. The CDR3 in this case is CASSLGPTPYEQYF. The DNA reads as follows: TGTGCCAGCAGCTTAGGACCGACACCGTACGAGCAGTACTTC.